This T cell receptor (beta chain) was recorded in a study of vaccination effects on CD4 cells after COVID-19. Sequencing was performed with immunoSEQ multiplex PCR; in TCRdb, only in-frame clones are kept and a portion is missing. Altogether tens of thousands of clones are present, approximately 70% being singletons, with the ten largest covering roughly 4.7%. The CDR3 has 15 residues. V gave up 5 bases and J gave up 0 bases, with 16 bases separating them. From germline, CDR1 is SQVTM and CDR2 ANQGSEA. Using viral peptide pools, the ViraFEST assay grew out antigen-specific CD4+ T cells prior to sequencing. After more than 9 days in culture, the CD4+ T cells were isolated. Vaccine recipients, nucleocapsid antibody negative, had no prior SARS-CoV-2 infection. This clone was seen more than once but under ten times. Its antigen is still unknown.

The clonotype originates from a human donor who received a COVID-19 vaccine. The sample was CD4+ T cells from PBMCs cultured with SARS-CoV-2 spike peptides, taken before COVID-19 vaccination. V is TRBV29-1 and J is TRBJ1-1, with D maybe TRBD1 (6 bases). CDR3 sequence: CSVLGTGSVNTEAFF. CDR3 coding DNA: TGCAGCGTTCTCGGTACAGGGTCGGTGAACACTGAAGCTTTCTTT.